This TCR beta chain was recovered during a study of blood T cells in healthy people across ages. The CDR3 length is 16 residues. V was pared by 5 bases and J by 2 bases, with 15 bases between. Germline values: CDR1 SSHAT, CDR2 FNYEAQ (reference sequence). A second PCR, run for about 7 to 11 cycles, used a sample-barcoded 5' primer plus a J-beta primer mix. One entry per CDR3 protein, called by TCRdb with MiXCR from the 5' RACE reads. Of 550,000 to 600,000 distinct CDR3 sequences listed, approximately 27% are singletons. The TCR was taken from a woman in her 70s in good health. The chain is built from TRBV7-7 and TRBJ2-2, with D perhaps TRBD1 (5 bases). Source material: blood. CDR3 amino acids: CASSPLSRGNTGELFF. CDR3 coding DNA: TGTGCCAGCAGCCCTTTAAGTAGGGGAAACACCGGGGAGCTGTTTTTT.